The 3 T cell receptor beta chains below were found in one sample sequenced in a study of cytotoxic CD8 clonotypes in ibrutinib-treated CLL. Sequenced by immunoSEQ multiplex PCR; TCRdb stores in-frame clones only, minus some. The data contain 75,000 to 80,000 clones, less than 85% of them singletons. Sequenced material: PBMCs, taken after 24 months of ibrutinib treatment. These receptors were taken from a human donor with chronic lymphocytic leukemia.

V gene TRBV30 combines with J gene TRBJ2-3, with D uncertain. The CDR3 extends over 15 amino acids. The germline V and J ends were trimmed by 0 bases and 1 base, with 11 bases remaining between them. Per germline, CDR1 GTSNPN and CDR2 SVGIG (reference sequence). CDR3 DNA: TGTGCCTGGAGTGTTAGCTCACCAGGCACAGATACGCAGTATTTT. The encoded protein is CAWSVSSPGTDTQYF.

This chain connects TRBV14 to TRBJ1-2; D remains ambiguous. V was cut by 6 bases and J by 4 bases, with 15 bases left in between. This CDR3 comprises 14 residues. CDR1 is SGHDN and CDR2 is FVKESK in the germline V gene. In nucleotides, the CDR3 is TGTGCCAGCAGTCTAACGGGCATTCTCTATGGCTACACCTTC. Translation gives CASSLTGILYGYTF.

CDR3 coding DNA: TGCAGCGTTGAAGATAGGGTACTAGCGGGAGGAGCCAATGAGCAGTTCTTC. Its protein product is CSVEDRVLAGGANEQFF. V and J are TRBV29-1 and TRBJ2-1; 12 bases line up with TRBD2. J gave up 6 bases and V 0 bases, and 9 bases lay outside the gene matches. Germline CDR1 and CDR2: SQVTM and ANQGSEA. This CDR3 contains 17 residues.